This record covers a single T cell receptor beta chain. Its antigen target is currently unknown. Base qualities are not provided; no much larger clone lies one nucleotide away. These data come from a study of T cells in localized non-small cell lung cancer (TCRdb year 2020). The study in broad terms: T cell repertoires of 236 early-stage NSCLC patients were analyzed, with tumors being compared against uninvolved tumor-adjacent lungs. The mean age of the NSCLC patients was about 67 years, with 120 to 150 men and around 100 women. The cohort consisted of 236 treatment-naive NSCLC patients whose localized lung tumors had been resected. Overall study outcomes, separate from this receptor: Longer overall survival was associated with higher T cell density in blood, whereas shorter survival was associated with higher clonality in adjacent lung. Because the study design was exploratory, TCR variables were selected using unadjusted p-values without false-discovery rate correction. A median of around 60 of the top 100 tumor clones turned up in the paired uninvolved adjacent lung, and some 28 of those clones also ranked among the top 100 of that same adjacent lung. Multi-region tumor sequencing was not performed, so intratumor heterogeneity could not be excluded. Uninvolved tumor-adjacent lung showed the highest T cell clonality, higher than tumor, which suggests more focused antigenic responses in the uninvolved tumor-adjacent lung.

TCR beta CDR3 regions were sequenced from DNA using the immunoSEQ Assay. The study's processing was this. To compute T cell density, TCR beta template counts were normalized to usable DNA, which was estimated by amplifying housekeeping genes. The preseqR package was used to estimate richness by extrapolating to 400,000 templates for PBMC samples and to 120,000 templates for tissue samples. Clonality was taken to be one minus Pielou's evenness. Tissue-enriched TCRs were identified through differential abundance testing performed on productive amino-acid clonotypes, with a minimum total count of 5 and an alpha of 0.1. The Jaccard Index and the Morisita Overlap Index were used to measure repertoire overlap between compartments. GLIPH grouped TCR beta CDR3s together with public tetramer-defined viral CDR3s, and a viral motif had to include at least three viral sequences and also show V-gene enrichment. What TCRdb holds here is the immuneACCESS table cut down to in-frame rearrangements. Part of the clones is not present; checked against another copy, under half of the missing clones reflect an unresolved V gene, and the others are unexplained. V and J calls plus clone size are reproduced from that table; the DNA served to infer D and trimming. Across this sample there are tens of thousands of clones, with approximately 92% seen only once. Of the sample, roughly 6.9% falls within the top ten clones.

At diagnosis, tumor, uninvolved tumor-adjacent lung and peripheral blood were collected and then preserved as a mix of FFPE and fresh-frozen material. For TCR repertoire profiling, blood samples were analyzed in the form of peripheral blood mononuclear cells. Via the germline V gene, CDR1 is SGHDT and CDR2 YYEEEE. The CDR3 measures 14 amino acids from cysteine to phenylalanine. Kept here is only the CDR3 DNA, which spans 42 bases and is read in frame from base 1. The junction carries 10 bases between V and J, which are trimmed by 2 bases and 2 bases respectively. This receptor was obtained from a female donor over 55 with stage I lung adenocarcinoma. Recombination connected TRBV5-6 to TRBJ2-5, with TRBD2 tentatively as D gene (5 bases match). Sequencing was performed on peripheral blood, taken before any cancer treatment. CDR3 sequence: CASSFQPGQETQYF. The sequenced DNA: TGTGCCAGCAGCTTCCAACCGGGGCAAGAGACCCAGTACTTC.